Following are 27 T cell receptor beta chains from one sample sequenced in a study of CD8 T cells in Susac syndrome. An amount of RNA that ranged from roughly 0.5 to 1 ug was reverse transcribed with random hexamers. TCRdb fed the immunoSEQ multiplex PCR reads into MiXCR, producing one record per CDR3 protein. The repertoire consists of 400,000 or so distinct CDR3 sequences, with more than 80% occurring once and the leading ten covering about 0.1%. The sample consisted of CD8+ T cells from PBMCs. Source of these receptors: a human donor with multiple sclerosis.

The chain combines TRBV4-1 with TRBJ1-5, with D perhaps TRBD1 (5 bases). V lost 8 bases and J lost 5, with 28 bases in between. This CDR3 spans 18 amino acids. Per the germline V gene, CDR1 is MGHRA and CDR2 is YSYEKL. DNA of the CDR3: TGCGCCAGCGGGAACCGACCGGCTGGGGCGGATGCTTATCAGCCCCAGCATTTT. This sequence encodes CASGNRPAGADAYQPQHF.

This rearrangement joins TRBV27 to TRBJ1-1, with D hard to call. Looked up from germline, CDR1 is MNHEY and CDR2 is SMNVEV (reference sequence). The CDR3 sequence is 13 residues long. V lost 3 bases to trimming and J lost 1 base, with 6 bases between them. DNA of the CDR3: TGTGCCAGCAGTTTTGGTAAGAACACTGAAGCTTTCTTT. Protein: CASSFGKNTEAFF.

The V gene is TRBV9, the J gene TRBJ2-1; TRBD1 matches 7 bases. The germline CDR1 and CDR2 sequences are SGDLS and YYNGEE. This CDR3 has 14 residues. Trimming took 4 bases from V and 7 from J; bases not matched to a gene: 8. CDR3 DNA sequence: TGTGCCAGCAGCCTATCCACAGGGGCGAATGAGCAGTTCTTC. This gives the protein CASSLSTGANEQFF.

The rearrangement links TRBV5-4 to TRBJ2-7; no clear D. CDR3 length: 13 residues. V was shortened by 2 bases and J by 3 bases, with 9 bases between the two germline ends. Germline V gives CDR1 SGHNT, CDR2 YYREEE (reference sequence). The DNA of the CDR3 is TGTGCCAGCAGCTTTATCCACGGCTACGAGCAGTACTTC. Its protein is CASSFIHGYEQYF.

The chain links TRBV5-1 to TRBJ2-1, with D unclear. V lost 0 bases, J lost 7 bases, and 5 bases lay in between. Germline loops: CDR1 SGHRS, CDR2 YFSETQ. The CDR3 consists of 12 residues. The CDR3 reads CASSLERNEQFF. CDR3 coding DNA: TGCGCCAGCAGCTTGGAGAGGAATGAGCAGTTCTTC.

The rearrangement links TRBV4-1 to TRBJ2-7; the D gene could be TRBD1 or TRBD2 (5 bases each). Germline assignment: CDR1 MGHRA and CDR2 YSYEKL. V lost 0 bases, J lost 0 bases, and 9 bases lay in between. CDR3 length: 15 residues. In nucleotides, the CDR3 is TGCGCCAGCAGCCAAGAGTCTGGGACCTCCTACGAGCAGTACTTC. It codes for CASSQESGTSYEQYF.

The chain recombines TRBV30 with TRBJ1-2; D is uncertain. Between the trimmed V and J ends, which lost 3 bases and 0 bases, there was a span of 8 bases. The CDR3 runs 13 residues. Germline V gene data show CDR1 as GTSNPN and CDR2 as SVGIG (reference sequence). This chain's CDR3 is CAWSLATNYGYTF. CDR3 in DNA: TGTGCCTGGAGCTTGGCCACTAACTATGGCTACACCTTC.

This chain uses TRBV11-2 with TRBJ2-7; TRBD2 might be the D (5 bases). With 0 bases removed from V and 6 bases from J, the gap between germline ends came to 15 bases. CDR3 length equals 15 residues. Germline V lookup: CDR1 SGHAT, CDR2 FQNNGV. CDR3 sequence reads: CASSLDYRGTPEQYF. The CDR3, as DNA: TGTGCCAGCAGCTTAGATTATCGGGGAACCCCCGAGCAGTACTTC.

The chain employs TRBV4-2 and TRBJ1-6; 8 bases map to TRBD1. This CDR3 region has 16 residues. J was trimmed by 9 bases and V by 0 bases; bases with no gene match: 7. Germline CDR1 and CDR2: LGHNA and YNFKEQ. Written as DNA, the CDR3 is TGTGCCAGCAGCCAAGACCAGACAGGGGTTAGTTCACCCCTCCACTTT. Residues: CASSQDQTGVSSPLHF.

This clonotype was observed a few times. The V call is TRBV6-1, the J call TRBJ2-1; TRBD2 matches 12 bases. Trimming at V came to 5 bases and at J to 5 bases, leaving 7 bases not matched to a gene. Per the germline V gene, CDR1 is MNHNS and CDR2 is SASEGT. This CDR3 region has 16 residues. The CDR3 DNA is TGTGCCAGCAGTCCTCGGACTAGCGGGATGAACAATGAGCAGTTCTTC. It translates to CASSPRTSGMNNEQFF.

The gene calls are TRBV29-1 and TRBJ1-1; TRBD1 is a possible D gene (6 bases). The V and J ends lost 7 bases and 3 bases respectively, with 12 bases between them. Per the germline V gene, CDR1 is SQVTM and CDR2 is ANQGSEA. There are 12 residues in the CDR3. In DNA form, the CDR3 reads TGCAGCGCCATAACAGGGTACACTGAAGCTTTCTTT. Its translation: CSAITGYTEAFF. Based on the CDR3 plus reference TRBV29-1 and TRBJ1-1, the full variable domain is SAVISQKPSRDICQRGTSLTIQCQVDSQVTMMFWYRQQPGQSLTLIATANQGSEATYESGFVIDKFPISRPNLTFSTLTVSNMSPEDSSIYLCSAITGYTEAFFGQGTRLTVV.

The gene calls are TRBV23-1 and TRBJ1-2, with D perhaps TRBD1 (6 bases). TRBV23-1 is an ORF, with its function uncertain. V lost 4 bases to trimming and J lost 5 bases, with 26 bases between them. The CDR3 contains 18 residues. The CDR3 sequence is CASSLGAKNRVKGYGYTF. The CDR3 coding sequence is TGCGCCAGCAGTCTCGGGGCCAAAAACAGGGTAAAAGGATATGGCTACACCTTC.

The CDR3: CAISEGGTPNYGYTF. DNA of the CDR3: TGTGCCATCAGTGAAGGGGGGACACCTAACTATGGCTACACCTTC. The chain recombines TRBV10-3 with TRBJ1-2, with a weak D call TRBD1 (6 bases). The germline V gene has CDR1 ENHRY and CDR2 SYGVKD. V shed 3 bases and J shed 0 bases, with 11 bases lying between them. CDR3 length equals 15 residues.

On this clonotype: The CDR3 does not end in the conserved phenylalanine or tryptophan, so this is likely a read error. V gene TRBV27 combines with J gene TRBJ2-7; D may be TRBD1 or TRBD2 (6 bases each). V lost 8 bases and J lost 3, with 14 bases in between. The V gene's germline CDR1 is MNHEY and CDR2 SMNVEV (reference sequence). The length of the CDR3 is 13 residues. CDR3 protein: CASAKGGHYEQYL. The CDR3 bases are TGTGCCAGCGCCAAAGGGGGGCACTACGAGCAGTACCTC.

This clonotype was seen only once. V is TRBV28 and J is TRBJ2-7; 10 bases match TRBD2. Looked up from germline, CDR1 is MDHEN and CDR2 is SYDVKM. V dropped 6 bases and J dropped 1; count of bases not matched to a gene: 15. This CDR3 has 18 amino acids. CDR3 sequence reads: CASSILATGTSDSYEQYF. CDR3 in DNA: TGTGCCAGCAGCATTCTAGCTACCGGGACTAGCGATTCCTACGAGCAGTACTTC. Supplemented by reference TRBV28 and TRBJ2-7, the full variable domain reads DVKVTQSSRYLVKRTGEKVFLECVQDMDHENMFWYRQDPGLGLRLIYFSYDVKMKEKGDIPEGYSVSREKKERFSLILESASTNQTSMYLCASSILATGTSDSYEQYFGPGTRLTVT.

CDR3 region: CASKGTGNQPQHF. DNA of the CDR3: TGTGCCAGTAAGGGGACAGGCAATCAGCCCCAGCATTTT. This chain joins TRBV19 and TRBJ1-5; 7 positions match TRBD1. Trimming cost V 7 bases and J 2 bases; bases outside gene matches: 2. The CDR3 spans 13 residues. CDR1 LNHDA and CDR2 SQIVND come from the germline V gene (reference sequence).

CDR3 amino acids: CASRPSNQPQHF. The CDR3 DNA reads as TGTGCCAGCAGGCCGAGCAATCAGCCCCAGCATTTT. The V gene is TRBV2, the J gene TRBJ1-5; D is unresolved. CDR1 and CDR2 from the germline V gene are SNHLY and FYNNEI. V lost 6 bases, J lost 1 base, and 4 bases lay in between. The CDR3 is 12 amino acids.

This clonotype appeared once. The chain joins TRBV10-3 to TRBJ2-5, with TRBD1 identical over 8 bases. The V and J ends lost 0 bases and 2 bases, in that order; junction bases with no gene match: 8. The CDR3 is 17 residues long. CDR1 is ENHRY, CDR2 SYGVKD, per germline. CDR3 region: CAISESGAGGEQETQYF. The CDR3, as DNA: TGTGCCATCAGTGAGTCGGGGGCAGGGGGCGAACAAGAGACCCAGTACTTC.

This clonotype is a singleton in its sample. The chain carries TRBV20-1 and TRBJ1-2; D call uncertain. The CDR3 runs 11 residues. V shed 5 bases and J shed 13 bases, with 17 bases lying between them. Germline-derived CDR1 and CDR2 are DFQATT and SNEGSKA (reference sequence). Here the CDR3 DNA reads TGCAGTGCTCCAGACGTCTCATCCGGCACCTTC. Amino acid sequence: CSAPDVSSGTF.

This chain connects TRBV7-9 to TRBJ2-1; D may correspond to TRBD1 or TRBD2 (5 bases each). CDR3 length: 14 amino acids. Germline V gene sequence: CDR1 SEHNR, CDR2 FQNEAQ (reference sequence). V was pared by 3 bases and J by 6 bases, with 12 bases between. Here the CDR3 DNA reads TGTGCCAGCAGCTTGTCGGGGACCGGCAATGAGCAGTTCTTC. It specifies CASSLSGTGNEQFF.

This chain links TRBV27 with TRBJ2-1; 11 bases agree with TRBD2. CDR3 size: 18 residues. Germline V gives CDR1 MNHEY, CDR2 SMNVEV (reference sequence). V was pared by 2 bases and J by 0 bases, with 6 bases of the junction left unmatched. CDR3 sequence: CASSLQSLAGGSYNEQFF. CDR3 DNA: TGTGCCAGCAGTTTACAATCTCTAGCGGGAGGCTCCTACAATGAGCAGTTCTTC.

A remark on this clonotype: One end of the junction fails to match germline, which may point to a read error. The genes are TRBV28 and TRBJ1-5; no firm D call. This CDR3 contains 14 residues. The germline V gene encodes CDR1 MDHEN and CDR2 SYDVKM. The CDR3 coding sequence is TGTGCCAACAGTTCTTATTTCGGCAATCAGCCCCAGCATTTT. As protein: CANSSYFGNQPQHF.

The rearrangement joins TRBV4-1 to TRBJ1-1; a weak D match, TRBD1 (5 bases). Deletions cut 1 base from V and 4 bases from J, with 10 bases between. Germline CDR1 and CDR2: MGHRA and YSYEKL. The CDR3 has 14 amino acids. CDR3 sequence (DNA): TGCGCCAGCAGCCAAGCTAGGACATCCACTGAAGCTTTCTTT. Residues: CASSQARTSTEAFF.

The chain combines TRBV27 with TRBJ1-2; possibly TRBD1 for D (6 bases). Looked up from germline, CDR1 is MNHEY and CDR2 is SMNVEV (reference sequence). V was pared by 5 bases and J by 6 bases, with 22 bases between. The CDR3 contains 16 residues. For the CDR3, the DNA is TGTGCCAGCAGTACCCGGACAGCGCCCCGATCGGATGGCTACACCTTC. This codes for CASSTRTAPRSDGYTF.

The chain is built from TRBV11-3 and TRBJ2-3; D unclear. The germline V gene has CDR1 SGHNT and CDR2 YENEEA. The length of the CDR3 is 13 residues. V shed 5 bases and J shed 1 base, with 7 bases lying between them. The CDR3 here is CASSSYGTDTQYF. In DNA form, the CDR3 reads TGTGCCAGCAGCAGTTATGGCACAGATACGCAGTATTTT.

This chain joins TRBV13 and TRBJ2-7, with 8 bases lining up with TRBD2. Germline V lookup: CDR1 PRHDT, CDR2 FYEKMQ (reference sequence). V lost 3 bases and J lost 6; bases outside the gene matches: 10. This CDR3 is built from 15 residues. The CDR3 DNA is TGTGCCAGCAGCTTCGCTCCGGGACTAGTACTCGAGCAGTACTTC. Its translation is CASSFAPGLVLEQYF.

This clonotype was picked up a small number of times. One junction end disagrees with the germline gene, perhaps due to a read error. This chain links TRBV6-5 with TRBJ2-2, with D maybe TRBD2 (5 bases). The V gene's germline CDR1 is MNHEY and CDR2 SVGAGI. The CDR3 contains 12 residues. DNA for the CDR3: TGTGCCACCAGTTTCGTCTCCGGGGAGTTGTTTTTT. This sequence encodes CATSFVSGELFF.